This T cell receptor (beta chain) derives from a study of cytomegalovirus exposure and HLA in healthy donors. Overall study findings and caveats: It was about 150 TCR beta chains that were listed as cytomegalovirus-associated. Subsequent analysis revealed that first-cohort TCR clusters tended to co-occur in the 120 or so validation repertoires.

The CDR3 runs 14 residues. Germline CDR1 and CDR2: MDHEN and SYDVKM. With V trimmed by 5 bases and J by 12 bases, 9 bases remained unmatched. Repertoires were generated with immunoSEQ multiplex PCR, while TCRdb's copy carries only in-frame clones and drops some. Of under 250,000 clones listed, over 80% are singletons. Concerning this clone: Its antigen is as yet unknown.

Material: PBMCs. The chain employs TRBV28 and TRBJ2-1; 11 bases align to TRBD2. This clonotype was sampled from a woman under 30 in good health and CMV-seronegative. The DNA of the CDR3 is TGTGCCAGCAGTCGGGTAGCGGGAGGGTTGGGGCAGTTCTTC. This gives the protein CASSRVAGGLGQFF.